Shown below are 10 T cell receptor beta chains from a single sample sequenced in a study of T cell repertoires in cytomegalovirus infection. TCRdb re-derived calls from the reads in MiXCR, one entry per CDR3 protein. Of about 98,000 distinct CDR3 sequences listed, approximately 15% are singletons. The specimen was PBMCs. These receptors originate from a human donor in good health (CMV status not recorded). Some clones in this sample may be carry-over from other donors' samples.

The rearrangement joins TRBV28 to TRBJ1-1; D might be TRBD1 (5 bases). CDR3 length: 13 residues. V lost 11 bases to trimming and J lost 3 bases, with 16 bases between them. Germline CDR1 MDHEN, CDR2 SYDVKM. The CDR3 is CASAGTDDTEAFF. The CDR3 DNA reads as TGTGCCTCCGCCGGGACGGATGACACTGAAGCTTTCTTT.

This clonotype has at least ten counts. The rearrangement uses TRBV7-2 and TRBJ2-5; TRBD2 agrees at 11 bases. The CDR3 loop spans 14 amino acids. After removal of 10 bases from V and 4 bases from J, the junction contained 8 bases not matched to a gene. Germline V gene data show CDR1 as SGHTA and CDR2 as FQGNSA. The CDR3 spells CATEETSGVETQYF. The CDR3 nucleotides read TGTGCCACCGAAGAGACTAGCGGGGTAGAGACCCAGTACTTC.

V usage is TRBV20-1 and J usage is TRBJ1-4; weak D call: TRBD1 (5 bases). Trimming removed 3 bases at V and 8 bases at J, with 7 bases between. The CDR3 runs to 11 residues. Germline assignment: CDR1 DFQATT and CDR2 SNEGSKA (reference sequence). CDR3 DNA sequence: TGCAGTGCTAGGAGGGGCGAAAAACTGTTTTTT. The encoded protein is CSARRGEKLFF.

The chain is built from TRBV12-5 and TRBJ2-3; possibly TRBD2 for D (6 bases). Trimming removed 4 bases at V and 6 bases at J, with 17 bases between. Germline CDR1 and CDR2: LGHNT and FRNRAP. The CDR3 is 15 amino acids. The CDR3 sequence: CASGSGGAGGDTQYF. The CDR3 region has the DNA TGTGCTAGTGGTTCGGGCGGGGCTGGAGGGGATACGCAGTATTTT.

Of note for this clonotype: An end of the junction differs from the germline gene, which may be a read error. The chain couples TRBV29-1 to TRBJ2-3; 10 bases line up with TRBD1. The CDR3 has 15 residues. Germline lookup yields CDR1 SQVTM and CDR2 ANQGSEA. Here the CDR3 reads CGVEGGQGDSDTQYF. For the CDR3, the DNA is TGCGGCGTTGAAGGAGGACAGGGGGATTCGGATACGCAGTATTTT.

As concerns this clonotype: A much larger clone lies a single base off, so this may be a read error. The chain combines TRBV12-3 or TRBV12-4 with TRBJ1-2, with 10 nucleotides matching TRBD1. J lost 3 bases, V lost 8 bases, and 6 bases had no gene match. The CDR3 sequence is 14 residues long. The CDR3 loop is CASGRGQGYYGYTF. For the CDR3, the DNA is TGTGCCAGCGGTAGGGGACAGGGGTACTATGGCTACACCTTC.

V and J are TRBV27 and TRBJ1-4; D may be TRBD1 (6 bases). The germline V gene encodes CDR1 MNHEY and CDR2 SMNVEV (reference sequence). This CDR3 spans 15 amino acids. The V end was cut by 3 bases, the J end by 4 bases, with 12 bases between. Here the CDR3 DNA reads TGTGCCAGCAGTTTCCGCGGACAGATTAATGAAAAACTGTTTTTT. Protein sequence: CASSFRGQINEKLFF.

This clonotype was counted at least ten times. The junction departs from germline at one end; a sequencing error may be responsible. The chain employs TRBV7-7 and TRBJ2-3, with TRBD2 matching over 11 bases. Germline CDR1 and CDR2: SSHAT and FNYEAQ (reference sequence). The CDR3 has 18 amino acids. The CDR3 DNA is TGTGCTAGCAGCTTGCATCTGGGAGCTAGCGGGGGGTCAGATACGCAGTATTTT. This translates into CASSLHLGASGGSDTQYF.

V gene TRBV6-2 or TRBV6-3 combines with J gene TRBJ2-4; 8 nucleotides agree with TRBD1. V lost 10 bases, J lost 6 bases, and 5 bases stayed unmatched. This CDR3 region has 12 residues. Germline-derived CDR1 and CDR2 are MNHEY and SVGEGT. The CDR3 DNA reads TGTGCCAACGGGACAGGTCTAAACATTCAGTACTTC. Encoded protein: CANGTGLNIQYF.

The V gene is TRBV6-1, the J gene TRBJ2-2; D not resolved. The CDR3 runs to 15 residues. V was clipped by 5 bases and J by 5 bases, with 15 bases between them. Germline V gene sequence: CDR1 MNHNS, CDR2 SASEGT. In DNA form, the CDR3 reads TGTGCCAGCAGTCACAGTCTTGGGGAAACCGGGGAGCTGTTTTTT. Translating gives CASSHSLGETGELFF.